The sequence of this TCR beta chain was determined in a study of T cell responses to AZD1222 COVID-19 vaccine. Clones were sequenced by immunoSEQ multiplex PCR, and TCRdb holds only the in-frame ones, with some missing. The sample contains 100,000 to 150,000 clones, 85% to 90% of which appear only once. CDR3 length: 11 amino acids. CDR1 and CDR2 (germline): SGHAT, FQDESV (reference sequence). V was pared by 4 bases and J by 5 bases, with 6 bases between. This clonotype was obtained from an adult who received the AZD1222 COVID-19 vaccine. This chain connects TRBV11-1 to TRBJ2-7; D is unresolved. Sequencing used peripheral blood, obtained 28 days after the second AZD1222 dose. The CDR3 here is CASSSLDEQYF. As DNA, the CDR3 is TGTGCCAGCAGCTCTCTAGACGAGCAGTACTTC.